The text below deals with one T cell receptor beta chain. What it binds is not known. This record comes from a study of blood T cells in healthy people across ages. Across the whole study: About one barcoded beta molecule was captured per two T cells (by template switching). Broader study findings: Samples with more naive T cells showed higher observed beta diversity. The unsorted PBMCs prevented any conclusive comparison of naive versus antigen-experienced cells.

The CDR3 runs to 15 residues. Germline CDR1 is SEHNR and CDR2 is FQNEAQ (reference sequence). V lost 2 bases to trimming and J lost 2 bases, with 11 bases between them. Together with a sample-barcoded 5' primer, a J-beta primer mix was included in a second PCR lasting about 7 to 11 cycles. MiXCR was run by TCRdb on the 5' RACE reads, yielding one entry per CDR3 protein. The top ten clones hold under 30% of a sample with over 600,000 distinct CDR3 sequences, about 61% of them seen once. V usage is TRBV7-9 and J usage is TRBJ2-3, with D possibly TRBD2 on 5 matching bases. Sequencing input: blood. The clonotype was recovered from a man aged 40-55 years in good health. The CDR3 reads CASSLMPGITDTQYF. The CDR3 region has the DNA TGTGCCAGCAGCTTAATGCCGGGAATCACAGATACGCAGTATTTT.